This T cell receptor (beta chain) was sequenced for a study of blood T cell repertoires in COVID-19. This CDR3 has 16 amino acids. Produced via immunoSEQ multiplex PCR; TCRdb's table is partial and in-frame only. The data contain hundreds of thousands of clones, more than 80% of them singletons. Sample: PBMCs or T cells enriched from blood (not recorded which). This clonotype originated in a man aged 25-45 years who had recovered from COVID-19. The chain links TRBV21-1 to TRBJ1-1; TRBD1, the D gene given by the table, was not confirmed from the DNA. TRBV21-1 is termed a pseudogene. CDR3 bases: TGTGCCAGCAGCAAACCCCAGGACAGGGGGATAACTGAAGCTTTCTTT. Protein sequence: CASSKPQDRGITEAFF.